This T cell receptor beta chain was retrieved from a study of graft-versus-host responses after intestinal transplantation. Study at large: Each recipient received a multivisceral, liver-intestinal, or isolated intestinal graft. Recipients across the board were started on anti-thymocyte globulin induction, then kept on tacrolimus and steroids for about 3 years.

Points from the study as a whole: Recipient-marrow GvH clones were detected, some having first appeared in ileum or blood.

The CDR3 is made up of 14 amino acids. The ends lost 5 bases at V and 6 bases at J; junction bases unmatched: 8. CDR1 is SEHNR, CDR2 FQNEAQ, per germline (reference sequence). The protocol was immunoSEQ multiplex PCR, while the TCRdb copy is restricted to in-frame clones and leaves out a portion. The sample includes 70,000 to 95,000 clones, about 93% seen only once; the top ten take less than 1.5%. Note on this clone: What it recognizes is unknown.

The rearrangement uses TRBV7-9 and TRBJ1-1, with TRBD1 matching 8 bases. Sample: unstimulated CD8+ T cells sorted from spleen or lymph node cells, taken before transplant. The receptor was derived from a human donor who was the organ donor for an intestinal transplant. The CDR3 DNA is TGTGCCAGCAGCGAACCGACAGGGGTTTCTGAAGCTTTCTTT. Amino acids: CASSEPTGVSEAFF.